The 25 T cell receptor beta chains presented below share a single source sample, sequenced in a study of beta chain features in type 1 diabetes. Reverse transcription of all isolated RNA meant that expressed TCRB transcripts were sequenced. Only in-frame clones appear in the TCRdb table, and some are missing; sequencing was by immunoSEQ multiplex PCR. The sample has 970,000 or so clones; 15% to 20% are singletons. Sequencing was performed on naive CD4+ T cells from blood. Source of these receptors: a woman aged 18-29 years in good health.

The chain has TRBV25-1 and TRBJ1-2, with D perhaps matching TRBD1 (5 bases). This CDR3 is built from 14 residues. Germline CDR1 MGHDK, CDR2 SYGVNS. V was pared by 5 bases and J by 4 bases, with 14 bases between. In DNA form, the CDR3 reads TGTGCCAGCAGTCCGGCCCGGGACCCCTATGGCTACACCTTC. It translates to CASSPARDPYGYTF.

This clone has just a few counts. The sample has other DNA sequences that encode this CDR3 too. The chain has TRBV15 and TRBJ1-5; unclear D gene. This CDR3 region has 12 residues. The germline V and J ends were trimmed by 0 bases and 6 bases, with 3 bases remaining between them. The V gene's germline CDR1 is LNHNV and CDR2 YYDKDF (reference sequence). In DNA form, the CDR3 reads TGTGCCACCAGCAGAGACCTTCAGCCCCAGCATTTT. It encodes CATSRDLQPQHF.

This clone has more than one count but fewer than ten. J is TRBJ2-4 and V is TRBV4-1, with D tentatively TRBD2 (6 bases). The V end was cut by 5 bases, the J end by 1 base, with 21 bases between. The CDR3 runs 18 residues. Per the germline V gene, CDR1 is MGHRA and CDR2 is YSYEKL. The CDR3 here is CASSSLGERVRAKNIQYF. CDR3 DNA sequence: TGCGCCAGCAGCTCCCTGGGGGAGCGGGTGAGGGCCAAAAACATTCAGTACTTC.

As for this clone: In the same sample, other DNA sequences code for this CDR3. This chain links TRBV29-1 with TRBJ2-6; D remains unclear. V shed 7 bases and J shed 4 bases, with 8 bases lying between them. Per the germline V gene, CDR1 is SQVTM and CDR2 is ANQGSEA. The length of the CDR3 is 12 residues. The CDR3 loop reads CSAGSGANVLTF. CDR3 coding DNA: TGCAGCGCCGGTTCCGGGGCCAACGTCCTGACTTTC. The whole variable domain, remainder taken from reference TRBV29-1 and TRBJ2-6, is SAVISQKPSRDICQRGTSLTIQCQVDSQVTMMFWYRQQPGQSLTLIATANQGSEATYESGFVIDKFPISRPNLTFSTLTVSNMSPEDSSIYLCSAGSGANVLTFGAGSRLTVL.

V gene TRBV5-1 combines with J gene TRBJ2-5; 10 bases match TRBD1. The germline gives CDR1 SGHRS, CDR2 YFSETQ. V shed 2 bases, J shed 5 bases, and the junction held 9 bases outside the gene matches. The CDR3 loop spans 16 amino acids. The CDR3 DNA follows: TGCGCCAGCAGCTTCCCGACAGGGGGCACGAGGGAGACCCAGTACTTC. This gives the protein CASSFPTGGTRETQYF.

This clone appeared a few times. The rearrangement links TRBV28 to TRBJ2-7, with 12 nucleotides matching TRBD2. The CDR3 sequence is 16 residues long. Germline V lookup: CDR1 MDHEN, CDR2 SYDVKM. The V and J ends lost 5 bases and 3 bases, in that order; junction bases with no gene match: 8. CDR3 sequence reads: CASSVTSGRTLYEQYF. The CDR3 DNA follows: TGTGCCAGCAGTGTAACTAGCGGGAGGACTCTCTACGAGCAGTACTTC.

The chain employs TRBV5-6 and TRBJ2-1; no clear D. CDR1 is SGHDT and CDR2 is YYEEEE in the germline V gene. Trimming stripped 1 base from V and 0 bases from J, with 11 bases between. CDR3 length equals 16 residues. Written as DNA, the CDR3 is TGTGCCAGCAGCTTGCTTGAGTCTGGCTCCTACAATGAGCAGTTCTTC. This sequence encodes CASSLLESGSYNEQFF.

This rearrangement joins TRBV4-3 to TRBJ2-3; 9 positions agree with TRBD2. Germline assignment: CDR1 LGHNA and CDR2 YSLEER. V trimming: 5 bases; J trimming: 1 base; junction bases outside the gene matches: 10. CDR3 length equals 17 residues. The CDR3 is CASSSIFEREGTDTQYF. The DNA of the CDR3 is TGCGCCAGCAGCTCAATTTTCGAGCGGGAGGGCACAGATACGCAGTATTTT.

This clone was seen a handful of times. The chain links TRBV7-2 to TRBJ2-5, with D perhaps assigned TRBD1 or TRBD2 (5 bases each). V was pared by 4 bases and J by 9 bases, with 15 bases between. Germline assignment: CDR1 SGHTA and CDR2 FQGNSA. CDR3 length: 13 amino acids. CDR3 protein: CASSSGALWAQYF. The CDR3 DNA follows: TGTGCCAGCAGCTCCGGGGCCCTGTGGGCCCAGTACTTC.

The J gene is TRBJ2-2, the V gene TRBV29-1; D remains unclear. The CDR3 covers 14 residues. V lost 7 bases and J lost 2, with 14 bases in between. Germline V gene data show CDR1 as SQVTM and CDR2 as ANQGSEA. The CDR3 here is CSGSTYANTGELFF. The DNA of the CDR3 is TGCAGCGGGTCTACCTACGCTAACACCGGGGAGCTGTTTTTT.

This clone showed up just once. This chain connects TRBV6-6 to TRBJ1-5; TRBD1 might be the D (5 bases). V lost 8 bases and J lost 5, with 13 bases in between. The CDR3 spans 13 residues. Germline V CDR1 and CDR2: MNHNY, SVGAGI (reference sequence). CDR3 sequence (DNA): TGTGCCAGCGAGGCAGGGAGGGATCAGCCCCAGCATTTT. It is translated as CASEAGRDQPQHF.

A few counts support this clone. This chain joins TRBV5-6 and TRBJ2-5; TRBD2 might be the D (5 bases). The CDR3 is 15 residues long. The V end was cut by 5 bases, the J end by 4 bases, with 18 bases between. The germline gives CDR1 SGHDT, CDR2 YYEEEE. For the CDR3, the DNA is TGTGCCAGCAGTCCAATGGGGAGACTCCGAGAGACCCAGTACTTC. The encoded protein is CASSPMGRLRETQYF. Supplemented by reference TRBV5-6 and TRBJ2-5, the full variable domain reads DAGVTQSPTHLIKTRGQQVTLRCSPKSGHDTVSWYQQALGQGPQFIFQYYEEEERQRGNFPDRFSGHQFPNYSSELNVNALLLGDSALYLCASSPMGRLRETQYFGPGTRLLVL.

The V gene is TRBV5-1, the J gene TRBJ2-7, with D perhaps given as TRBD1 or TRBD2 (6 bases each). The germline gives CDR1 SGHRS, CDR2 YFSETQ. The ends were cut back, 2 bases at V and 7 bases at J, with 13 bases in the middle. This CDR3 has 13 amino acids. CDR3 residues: CASSFLGGGEQYF. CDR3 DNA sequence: TGCGCCAGCAGCTTTCTGGGGGGCGGAGAGCAGTACTTC. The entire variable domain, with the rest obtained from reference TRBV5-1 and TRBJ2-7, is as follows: KAGVTQTPRYLIKTRGQQVTLSCSPISGHRSVSWYQQTPGQGLQFLFEYFSETQRNKGNFPGRFSGRQFSNSRSEMNVSTLELGDSALYLCASSFLGGGEQYFGPGTRLTVT.

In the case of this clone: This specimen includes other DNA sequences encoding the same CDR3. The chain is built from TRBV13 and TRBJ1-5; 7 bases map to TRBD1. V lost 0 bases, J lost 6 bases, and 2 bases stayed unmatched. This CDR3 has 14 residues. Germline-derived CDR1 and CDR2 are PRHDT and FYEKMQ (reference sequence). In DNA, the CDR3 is TGTGCCAGCAGCTTAGGACAGGGGAGTCAGCCCCAGCATTTT. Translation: CASSLGQGSQPQHF.

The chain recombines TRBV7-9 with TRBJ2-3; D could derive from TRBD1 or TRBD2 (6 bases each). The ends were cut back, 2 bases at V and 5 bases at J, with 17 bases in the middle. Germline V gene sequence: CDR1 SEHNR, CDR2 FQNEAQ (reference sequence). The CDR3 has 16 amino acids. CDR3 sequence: CASSLRFWGAGDTQYF. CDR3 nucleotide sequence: TGTGCCAGCAGCTTAAGATTCTGGGGGGCAGGAGATACGCAGTATTTT.

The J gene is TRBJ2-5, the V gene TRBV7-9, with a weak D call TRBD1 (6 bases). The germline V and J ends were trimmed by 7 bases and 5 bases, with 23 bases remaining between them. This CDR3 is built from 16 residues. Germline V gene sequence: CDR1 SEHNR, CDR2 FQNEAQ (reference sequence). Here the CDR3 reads CASTPRGTSRGETQYF. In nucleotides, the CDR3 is TGTGCCAGCACTCCGAGGGGGACATCCCGCGGGGAGACCCAGTACTTC.

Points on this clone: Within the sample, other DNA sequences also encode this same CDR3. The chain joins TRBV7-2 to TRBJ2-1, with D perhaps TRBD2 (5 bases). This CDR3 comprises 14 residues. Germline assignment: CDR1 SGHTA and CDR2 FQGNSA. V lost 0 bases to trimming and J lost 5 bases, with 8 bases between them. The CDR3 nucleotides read TGTGCCAGCAGCTTAGCGGGAGTACACAATGAGCAGTTCTTC. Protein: CASSLAGVHNEQFF.

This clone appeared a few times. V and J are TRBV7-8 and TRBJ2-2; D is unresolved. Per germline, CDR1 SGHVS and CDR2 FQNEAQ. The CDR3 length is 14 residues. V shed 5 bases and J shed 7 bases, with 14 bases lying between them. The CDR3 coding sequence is TGTGCCAGCAGCCCTACCGAGCTGGGCGGGGAGCTGTTTTTT. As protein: CASSPTELGGELFF.

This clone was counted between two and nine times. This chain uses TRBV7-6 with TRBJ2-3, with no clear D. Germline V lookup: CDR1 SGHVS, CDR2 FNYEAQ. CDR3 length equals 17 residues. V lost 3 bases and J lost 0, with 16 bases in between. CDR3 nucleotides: TGTGCCAGCAGCTTCTCGACATGGACCGACAGCACAGATACGCAGTATTTT. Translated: CASSFSTWTDSTDTQYF.

The CDR3 DNA reads TGTGCCAGCAGTTTTTCGACTAGCGGACTAAGCTCCTACAATGAGCAGTTCTTC. Translated: CASSFSTSGLSSYNEQFF. This chain connects TRBV28 to TRBJ2-1; TRBD2 aligns across 9 bases. The CDR3 totals 18 residues. Germline CDR1 MDHEN, CDR2 SYDVKM. V was pared by 3 bases and J by 0 bases, with 9 bases of the junction left unmatched.

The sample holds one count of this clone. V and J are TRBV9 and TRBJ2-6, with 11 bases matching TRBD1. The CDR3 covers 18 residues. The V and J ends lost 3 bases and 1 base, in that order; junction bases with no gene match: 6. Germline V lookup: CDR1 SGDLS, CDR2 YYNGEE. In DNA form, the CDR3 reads TGTGCCAGCAGCGAAAGGGACAGGGGGGAGTCTGGGGCCAACGTCCTGACTTTC. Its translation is CASSERDRGESGANVLTF.

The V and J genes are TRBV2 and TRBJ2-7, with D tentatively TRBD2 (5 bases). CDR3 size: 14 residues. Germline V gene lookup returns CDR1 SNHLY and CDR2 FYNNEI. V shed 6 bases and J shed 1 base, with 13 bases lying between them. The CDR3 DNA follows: TGTGCCAGCAGCCCAACCGGGAATTCCTACGAGCAGTACTTC. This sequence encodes CASSPTGNSYEQYF. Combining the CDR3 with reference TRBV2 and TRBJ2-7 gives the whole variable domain EPEVTQTPSHQVTQMGQEVILRCVPISNHLYFYWYRQILGQKVEFLVSFYNNEISEKSEIFDDQFSVERPDGSNFTLKIRSTKLEDSAMYFCASSPTGNSYEQYFGPGTRLTVT.

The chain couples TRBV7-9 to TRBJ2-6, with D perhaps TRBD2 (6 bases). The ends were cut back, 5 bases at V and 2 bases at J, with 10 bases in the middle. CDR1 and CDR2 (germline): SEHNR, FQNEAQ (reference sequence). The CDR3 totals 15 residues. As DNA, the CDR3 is TGTGCCAGCAGCCCTCCGGGAGCTGGGGCCAACGTCCTGACTTTC. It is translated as CASSPPGAGANVLTF.

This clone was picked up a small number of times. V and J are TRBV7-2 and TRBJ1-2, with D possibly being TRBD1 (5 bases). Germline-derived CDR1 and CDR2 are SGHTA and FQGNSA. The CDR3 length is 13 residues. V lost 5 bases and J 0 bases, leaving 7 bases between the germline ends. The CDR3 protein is CASSLRANYGYTF. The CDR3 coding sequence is TGTGCCAGCAGCCTCAGGGCTAACTATGGCTACACCTTC.

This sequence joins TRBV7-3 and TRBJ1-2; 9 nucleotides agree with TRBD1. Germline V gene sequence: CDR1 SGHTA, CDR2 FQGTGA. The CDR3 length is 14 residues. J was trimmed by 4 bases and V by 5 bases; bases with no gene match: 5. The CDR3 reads CASSPGQGTYGYTF. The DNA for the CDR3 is TGTGCCAGCAGCCCCGGACAGGGGACCTATGGCTACACCTTC. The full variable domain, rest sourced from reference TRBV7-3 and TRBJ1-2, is GAGVSQTPSNKVTEKGKYVELRCDPISGHTALYWYRQSLGQGPEFLIYFQGTGAADDSGLPNDRFFAVRPEGSVSTLKIQRTERGDSAVYLCASSPGQGTYGYTFGSGTRLTVV.